Below, 30 T cell receptor beta chains from the same sample are listed, as sequenced in a study of radiation and T cells in renal cell carcinoma. The time point was: baseline pretreatment blood. The treatment is: 15 Gy SBRT to primary tumor, nephrectomy 4 weeks later. Only in-frame clones appear in the TCRdb table, and some are missing; sequencing was by immunoSEQ multiplex PCR. The sample shows about 95,000 clones, approximately 86% of them seen only once. The sequencing here drew on blood, taken from a patient whose treatment included radiotherapy and nephrectomy. The origin of the receptors is a man aged 50 to 59 with renal cell carcinoma.

This chain uses TRBV27 with TRBJ2-2, with D possibly called TRBD1 or TRBD2 (6 bases each). V gave up 2 bases and J gave up 6 bases, with 19 bases separating them. CDR1 and CDR2 from the germline V gene are MNHEY and SMNVEV (reference sequence). This CDR3 comprises 17 residues. DNA for the CDR3: TGTGCCAGCAGTTTAACTGGGGGGCTAGCAACCCCCGGGGAGCTGTTTTTT. Encoded protein: CASSLTGGLATPGELFF.

The chain employs TRBV6-5 and TRBJ1-1; maybe TRBD1 (5 bases). Germline V CDR1 and CDR2: MNHEY, SVGAGI. Deletions cut 3 bases from V and 5 bases from J, with 13 bases between. The length of the CDR3 is 14 residues. CDR3 residues: CASSYLGGGTEAFF. In DNA form, the CDR3 reads TGTGCCAGCAGTTATCTCGGGGGGGGGACTGAAGCTTTCTTT.

The J gene is TRBJ1-2, the V gene TRBV30, with 7 bases matching TRBD1. CDR1 GTSNPN and CDR2 SVGIG come from the germline V gene (reference sequence). The CDR3 spans 14 residues. The V gene end was trimmed by 3 bases and the J gene end by 13 bases; junction bases not matched to a gene: 17. CDR3 sequence: CAWRPQGIDASFTF. In DNA, the CDR3 is TGTGCCTGGAGACCACAGGGGATTGACGCCTCCTTCACCTTC.

The rearrangement links TRBV25-1 to TRBJ2-1; D tentatively reads TRBD1 or TRBD2 (6 bases each). CDR1 and CDR2 (germline): MGHDK, SYGVNS. CDR3 length: 12 residues. Trimming stripped 6 bases from V and 9 bases from J, with 12 bases between. The CDR3 loop is CASRTQGGEQFF. DNA of the CDR3: TGTGCCAGCAGAACACAGGGAGGTGAGCAGTTCTTC.

The V gene is TRBV27, the J gene TRBJ2-7; TRBD2 matches 10 bases. The CDR3 contains 17 residues. Germline V lookup: CDR1 MNHEY, CDR2 SMNVEV (reference sequence). The trim removed 2 bases at V and 2 bases at J, leaving 9 bases unmatched. CDR3 in DNA: TGTGCCAGCAGTTTAAGGCTCGGTCTAGCGGGGGCCTACGAGCAGTACTTC. It specifies CASSLRLGLAGAYEQYF.

The gene calls are TRBV6-5 and TRBJ1-1; no clear D gene. Looked up from germline, CDR1 is MNHEY and CDR2 is SVGAGI. The CDR3 loop spans 14 amino acids. CDR3 residues: CVTKIGTRNTEAFF. The CDR3 bases are TGTGTTACGAAAATTGGAACTCGGAACACTGAAGCTTTCTTT.

The chain is built from TRBV9 and TRBJ2-5; D is perhaps TRBD2 (5 bases). This CDR3 is built from 13 residues. From germline, CDR1 is SGDLS and CDR2 YYNGEE. The V gene lost 3 bases and the J gene lost 5 bases, with 11 bases spanning the gap. The CDR3 spells CASSARVGETQYF. The CDR3 bases are TGTGCCAGCAGCGCGAGGGTAGGGGAGACCCAGTACTTC.

The chain recombines TRBV12-5 with TRBJ2-7; possibly TRBD1 or TRBD2 for D (5 bases each). Germline CDR1 LGHNT, CDR2 FRNRAP. The CDR3 contains 16 residues. V was trimmed by 2 bases and J by 3 bases, leaving 17 bases between them. The CDR3 is CASGLPTTGRHYEQYF. The CDR3 nucleotides read TGTGCTAGTGGTTTGCCCACGACGGGGCGACACTACGAGCAGTACTTC.

The chain employs TRBV9 and TRBJ1-4, with D possibly being TRBD1 (6 bases). Between the trimmed V and J ends, which lost 3 bases and 0 bases, there was a span of 9 bases. Germline-derived CDR1 and CDR2 are SGDLS and YYNGEE. CDR3 size: 15 residues. CDR3 sequence: CASSERTATNEKLFF. CDR3 DNA sequence: TGTGCCAGCAGCGAGCGGACAGCAACTAATGAAAAACTGTTTTTT.

The rearrangement uses TRBV29-1 and TRBJ2-7, with D perhaps TRBD2 (6 bases). Germline CDR1 reads SQVTM; CDR2 reads ANQGSEA. The V end was cut by 3 bases, the J end by 3 bases, with 24 bases between. The CDR3 is 17 amino acids. This chain's CDR3 is CSVDSVHSGGIDYEQYF. CDR3 sequence (DNA): TGCAGCGTTGATTCGGTACATTCCGGGGGAATTGACTACGAGCAGTACTTC.

This clone has more than one count but fewer than ten. This chain links TRBV18 with TRBJ2-7, with D perhaps TRBD2 (6 bases). Germline V lookup: CDR1 KGHSH, CDR2 LQKENI. V was clipped by 6 bases and J by 1 base, with 13 bases between them. CDR3 length: 14 residues. DNA for the CDR3: TGTGCCAGCTCCCCGGGACTCCTATCCTACGAGCAGTACTTC. It specifies CASSPGLLSYEQYF.

V and J are TRBV9 and TRBJ2-2, with D tentatively TRBD2 (6 bases). CDR1 and CDR2 (germline): SGDLS, YYNGEE. V gave up 1 base and J gave up 6 bases, with 7 bases separating them. CDR3 size: 13 residues. The CDR3 DNA reads as TGTGCCAGCAGCGTATCGGGGGCCGGGGAGCTGTTTTTT. Protein sequence: CASSVSGAGELFF.

The chain joins TRBV13 to TRBJ2-1, with a tentative D call TRBD2 (7 bases). Germline-derived CDR1 and CDR2 are PRHDT and FYEKMQ (reference sequence). The CDR3 runs 15 residues. Trimming removed 5 bases at V and 9 bases at J, with 20 bases between. The CDR3 nucleotides read TGTGCCAGCAGCCTGGTTGGGGGGGGCCGAGGTGAGCAGTTCTTC. Translated, it gives CASSLVGGGRGEQFF.

The V gene is TRBV2, the J gene TRBJ1-1; 11 positions agree with TRBD1. The CDR3 loop spans 15 amino acids. The V gene end was trimmed by 6 bases and the J gene end by 4 bases; junction bases not matched to a gene: 7. Germline CDR1 SNHLY, CDR2 FYNNEI. The CDR3 here is CASSLGGQGVTEAFF. CDR3 nucleotides: TGTGCCAGCAGCTTAGGGGGACAGGGGGTCACTGAAGCTTTCTTT.

The genes are TRBV20-1 and TRBJ1-1; no reliable D call. Germline loops: CDR1 DFQATT, CDR2 SNEGSKA (reference sequence). V was shortened by 6 bases and J by 7 bases, with 12 bases between the two germline ends. The CDR3 length is 11 residues. In nucleotides, the CDR3 is TGCAGTGCCCCTGAATTGGGTGAAGCTTTCTTT. Encoded protein: CSAPELGEAFF.

In this sample, this clone turned up a few times. The V gene is TRBV21-1, the J gene TRBJ2-7; the D call of TRBD2 is as the table states it, not checked on the DNA. TRBV21-1 is a pseudogene locus. This CDR3 contains 13 residues. The CDR3 nucleotides are TGTGCCAGCAGCAGTGATGGGACTAGCGAGCAGTACTTC. This encodes CASSSDGTSEQYF.

This chain links TRBV13 with TRBJ2-1; 14 bases agree with TRBD2. With 4 bases clipped from V and 0 bases from J, the junction kept 5 bases outside the gene matches. CDR1 and CDR2 (germline): PRHDT, FYEKMQ (reference sequence). This CDR3 has 18 amino acids. CDR3 sequence: CASSSGLAGESSYNEQFF. CDR3 nucleotide sequence: TGTGCCAGCAGCTCGGGACTAGCGGGGGAGAGCTCCTACAATGAGCAGTTCTTC.

This clone was seen only a few times. The same CDR3 can be traced to other DNA sequences in this sample. J is TRBJ1-1 and V is TRBV6-5, with D unclear. V lost 4 bases and J lost 1, with 13 bases in between. There are 15 residues in the CDR3. CDR1 MNHEY and CDR2 SVGAGI come from the germline V gene. The chain's CDR3 is CASSSQVKRNTEAFF. The CDR3 nucleotides read TGTGCCAGCAGTTCCCAGGTGAAGCGGAACACTGAAGCTTTCTTT.

This clone came up once. V and J are TRBV9 and TRBJ2-4; weak D call: TRBD1 (6 bases). The CDR3 sequence is 16 residues long. V was trimmed by 3 bases and J by 1 base, leaving 14 bases between them. Looked up from germline, CDR1 is SGDLS and CDR2 is YYNGEE. The CDR3 DNA is TGTGCCAGCAGCGCGGACAGCCGCAGGGCCAAAAACATTCAGTACTTC. Translated, it gives CASSADSRRAKNIQYF.

This clone was found once. This chain uses TRBV6-1 with TRBJ2-3, with D perhaps given as TRBD1 or TRBD2 (5 bases each). V dropped 3 bases and J dropped 1 base, with 5 bases sitting between them. Germline V gene data show CDR1 as MNHNS and CDR2 as SASEGT. The CDR3 consists of 13 residues. CDR3: CASSEGGTDTQYF. CDR3 nucleotides: TGTGCCAGCAGTGAGGGGGGCACAGATACGCAGTATTTT.

The rearrangement joins TRBV9 to TRBJ2-7, with 9 bases aligning to TRBD2. Germline V gene data show CDR1 as SGDLS and CDR2 as YYNGEE. J lost 3 bases, V lost 3 bases, and 4 bases had no gene match. The CDR3 is 14 amino acids. The CDR3 loop is CASSARGGVYEQYF. Here the CDR3 DNA reads TGTGCCAGCAGCGCCCGCGGGGGGGTCTACGAGCAGTACTTC.

V usage is TRBV7-2 and J usage is TRBJ1-1; no clear D gene. With 5 bases removed from V and 8 bases from J, the gap between germline ends came to 18 bases. The CDR3 sequence is 14 residues long. Per the germline V gene, CDR1 is SGHTA and CDR2 is FQGNSA. CDR3 residues: CASSQFGAQTEAFF. DNA for the CDR3: TGTGCCAGCAGCCAGTTTGGTGCACAAACAGAAGCTTTCTTT.

The rearrangement joins TRBV6-6 to TRBJ1-5, with TRBD1 as a possible D gene (6 bases). V was clipped by 7 bases and J by 6 bases, with 19 bases between them. This CDR3 is 15 amino acids long. From germline, CDR1 is MNHNY and CDR2 SVGAGI (reference sequence). CDR3 DNA sequence: TGTGCCAGCACCCGGGACACCATTGGATCTCAGCCCCAGCATTTT. This encodes CASTRDTIGSQPQHF.

The CDR3 DNA sequence: TGTGCCAAGGCGGGCCTACAGGTAGATACGCAGTATTTT. Translating gives CAKAGLQVDTQYF. V and J are TRBV7-9 and TRBJ2-3, with D possibly being TRBD1 or TRBD2 (5 bases each). This CDR3 is built from 13 residues. Germline V gene data show CDR1 as SEHNR and CDR2 as FQNEAQ (reference sequence). V lost 10 bases to trimming and J lost 5 bases, with 16 bases between them.

The V call is TRBV19, the J call TRBJ1-2, with a tentative D call TRBD1 (5 bases). CDR1 is LNHDA, CDR2 SQIVND, per germline (reference sequence). This CDR3 region has 16 residues. Between the trimmed V and J ends, which lost 4 bases and 1 base, there was a span of 16 bases. This CDR3 is CASSKEPGRYNYGYTF. The CDR3 nucleotides read TGTGCCAGTAGTAAGGAGCCAGGGCGATATAACTATGGCTACACCTTC.

The chain has TRBV27 and TRBJ2-7, with a tentative D call TRBD1 (5 bases). From germline, CDR1 is MNHEY and CDR2 SMNVEV (reference sequence). There are 15 residues in the CDR3. Trimming stripped 2 bases from V and 5 bases from J, with 16 bases between. The DNA for the CDR3 is TGTGCCAGCAGTTTAAAAGGGTTATTGGGGCACGAGCAGTACTTC. Translating gives CASSLKGLLGHEQYF.

This rearrangement joins TRBV6-5 to TRBJ2-2; no clear D. CDR1 and CDR2 from the germline V gene are MNHEY and SVGAGI. There are 15 residues in the CDR3. Between the trimmed V and J ends, which lost 2 bases and 1 base, there was a span of 8 bases. The CDR3: CASSYPGRNTGELFF. CDR3 nucleotides: TGTGCCAGCAGTTACCCGGGCAGGAACACCGGGGAGCTGTTTTTT.

The CDR3 loop reads CASSFDRGRNYGYTF. The CDR3 DNA follows: TGTGCCAGCAGCTTCGACAGGGGGCGGAACTATGGCTACACCTTC. This chain connects TRBV7-2 to TRBJ1-2; 10 bases line up with TRBD1. The CDR3 contains 15 residues. In germline, CDR1 is SGHTA, CDR2 FQGNSA. V lost 3 bases and J lost 2; bases outside the gene matches: 3.

V gene TRBV5-4 combines with J gene TRBJ2-5; a possible D gene is TRBD2 (7 bases). This CDR3 contains 15 residues. The germline V and J ends were trimmed by 4 bases and 2 bases, with 15 bases remaining between them. The germline CDR1 and CDR2 sequences are SGHNT and YYREEE (reference sequence). This CDR3 reads CASSLTGRGQETQYF. CDR3 in DNA: TGTGCCAGCAGCCTCACAGGGAGGGGGCAAGAGACCCAGTACTTC.

The V call is TRBV28, the J call TRBJ2-1; 12 nucleotides agree with TRBD2. V lost 6 bases to trimming and J lost 9 bases; unmatched junction nucleotides: 9. The germline V gene encodes CDR1 MDHEN and CDR2 SYDVKM. The CDR3 consists of 15 residues. CDR3 in DNA: TGTGCCAGCAGACCTAGCGGGAGGGAGGTGGGTGAGCAGTTCTTC. Translation: CASRPSGREVGEQFF. Full variable domain (rest looked up from reference TRBV28 and TRBJ2-1): DVKVTQSSRYLVKRTGEKVFLECVQDMDHENMFWYRQDPGLGLRLIYFSYDVKMKEKGDIPEGYSVSREKKERFSLILESASTNQTSMYLCASRPSGREVGEQFFGPGTRLTVL.